This TCR beta chain was documented in a study of beta chain features in type 1 diabetes. Every participating donor gave one draw, a heparinised blood sample averaging about 116 mL. Purities over 98% were achieved in all sorted populations. Trimming cost V 8 bases and J 1 base, with 14 bases left between them. CDR1 is MNHEY, CDR2 SVGAGI, per germline. This CDR3 comprises 14 residues. Regarding the study as a whole: Moderately but significantly shorter TCRB CDR3s were found in Type 1 diabetes patients in all four CD4+ subsets.

The sequenced template was cDNA made from the entire isolated RNA. Some clones are missing from TCRdb's copy, which holds only in-frame ones; the method was immunoSEQ multiplex PCR. The sample yields 250,000 to 350,000 clones, roughly an eighth seen once. In its sample, this clone was seen a few times. The antigen is not known. This receptor was identified in a young man with type 1 diabetes. Sequencing used naive CD4+ T cells from blood. This sequence joins TRBV6-5 and TRBJ1-1; no reliable D call. The chain's CDR3 is CASGQVRGNTEAFF. CDR3 DNA: TGTGCCAGCGGCCAGGTACGGGGGAACACTGAAGCTTTCTTT.